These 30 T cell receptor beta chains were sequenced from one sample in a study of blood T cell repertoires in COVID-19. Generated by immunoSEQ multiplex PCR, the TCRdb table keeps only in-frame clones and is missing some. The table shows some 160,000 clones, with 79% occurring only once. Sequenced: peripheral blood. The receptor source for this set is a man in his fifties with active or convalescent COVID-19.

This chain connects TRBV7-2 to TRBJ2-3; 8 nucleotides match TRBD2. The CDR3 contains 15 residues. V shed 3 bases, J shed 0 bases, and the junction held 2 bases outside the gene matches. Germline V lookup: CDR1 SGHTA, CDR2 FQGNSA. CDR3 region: CASSFSGVSTDTQYF. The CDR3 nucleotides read TGTGCCAGCAGCTTTAGCGGGGTGAGCACAGATACGCAGTATTTT.

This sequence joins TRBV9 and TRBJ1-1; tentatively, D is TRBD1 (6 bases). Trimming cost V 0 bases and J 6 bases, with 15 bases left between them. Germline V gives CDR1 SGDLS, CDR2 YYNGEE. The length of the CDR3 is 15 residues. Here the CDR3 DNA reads TGTGCCAGCAGCGTAGCTGGAGGGGGGGGCGCTGAAGCTTTCTTT. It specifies CASSVAGGGGAEAFF.

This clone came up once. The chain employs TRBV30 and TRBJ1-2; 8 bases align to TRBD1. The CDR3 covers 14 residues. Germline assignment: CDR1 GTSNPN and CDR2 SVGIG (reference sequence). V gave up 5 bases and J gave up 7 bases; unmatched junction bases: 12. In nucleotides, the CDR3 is TGTGCCTGGTGGACAGGGCAATTGGATAGTGGCTACACCTTC. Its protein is CAWWTGQLDSGYTF.

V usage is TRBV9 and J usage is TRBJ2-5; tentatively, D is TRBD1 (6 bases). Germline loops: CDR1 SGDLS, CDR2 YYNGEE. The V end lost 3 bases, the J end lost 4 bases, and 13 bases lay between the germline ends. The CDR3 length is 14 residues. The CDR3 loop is CASSAGHTRETQYF. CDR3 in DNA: TGTGCCAGCAGCGCGGGACATACCAGAGAGACCCAGTACTTC.

The CDR3 bases are TGTGCCAGCAGCGTGGCAGGGGAACCTAATGAAAAACTGTTTTTT. It translates to CASSVAGEPNEKLFF. The rearrangement uses TRBV9 and TRBJ1-4, with a possible D match to TRBD1 (6 bases). V dropped 2 bases and J dropped 3 bases, with 11 bases sitting between them. Germline V gene data show CDR1 as SGDLS and CDR2 as YYNGEE. CDR3 length: 15 amino acids.

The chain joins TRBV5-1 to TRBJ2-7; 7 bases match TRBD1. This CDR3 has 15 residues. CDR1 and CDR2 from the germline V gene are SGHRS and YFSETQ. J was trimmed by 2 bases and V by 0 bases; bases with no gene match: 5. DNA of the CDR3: TGCGCCAGCAGCTTGGAGGGGGCACCTACCTACGAGCAGTACTTC. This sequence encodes CASSLEGAPTYEQYF.

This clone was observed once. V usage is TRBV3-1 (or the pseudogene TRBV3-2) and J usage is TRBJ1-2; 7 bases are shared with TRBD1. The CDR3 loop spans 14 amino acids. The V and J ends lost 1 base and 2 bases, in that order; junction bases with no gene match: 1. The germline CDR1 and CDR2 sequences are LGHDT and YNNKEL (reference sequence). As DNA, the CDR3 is TGTGCCAGCAGCCAAGTCAGGGGGAACTATGGCTACACCTTC. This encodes CASSQVRGNYGYTF.

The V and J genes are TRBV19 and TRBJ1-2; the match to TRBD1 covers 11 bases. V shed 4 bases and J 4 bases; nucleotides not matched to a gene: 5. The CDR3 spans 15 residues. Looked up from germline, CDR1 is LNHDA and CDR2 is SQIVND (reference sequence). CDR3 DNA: TGTGCCAGTAGTACCGGACAGGGGGCAGGCTATGGCTACACCTTC. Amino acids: CASSTGQGAGYGYTF. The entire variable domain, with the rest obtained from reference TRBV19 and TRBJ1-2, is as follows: DGGITQSPKYLFRKEGQNVTLSCEQNLNHDAMYWYRQDPGQGLRLIYYSQIVNDFQKGDIAEGYSVSREKKESFPLTVTSAQKNPTAFYLCASSTGQGAGYGYTFGSGTRLTVV.

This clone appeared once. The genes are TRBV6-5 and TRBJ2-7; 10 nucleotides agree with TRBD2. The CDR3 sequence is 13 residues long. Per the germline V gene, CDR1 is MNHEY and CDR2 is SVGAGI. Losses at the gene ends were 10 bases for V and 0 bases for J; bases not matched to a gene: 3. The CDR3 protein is CATGLADSYEQYF. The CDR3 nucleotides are TGTGCCACCGGACTAGCGGACTCCTACGAGCAGTACTTC.

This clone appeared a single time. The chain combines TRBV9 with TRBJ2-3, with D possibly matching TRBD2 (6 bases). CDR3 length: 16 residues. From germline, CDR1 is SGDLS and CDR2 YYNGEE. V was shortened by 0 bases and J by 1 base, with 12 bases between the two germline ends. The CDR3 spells CASSVGGMRGTDTQYF. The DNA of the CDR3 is TGTGCCAGCAGCGTAGGCGGGATGAGGGGCACAGATACGCAGTATTTT.

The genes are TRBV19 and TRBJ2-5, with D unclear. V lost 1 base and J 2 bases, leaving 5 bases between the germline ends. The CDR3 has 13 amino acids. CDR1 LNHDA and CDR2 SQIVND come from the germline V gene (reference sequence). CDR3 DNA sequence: TGTGCCAGTAGTATAGGACTGCAAGAGACCCAGTACTTC. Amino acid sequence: CASSIGLQETQYF.

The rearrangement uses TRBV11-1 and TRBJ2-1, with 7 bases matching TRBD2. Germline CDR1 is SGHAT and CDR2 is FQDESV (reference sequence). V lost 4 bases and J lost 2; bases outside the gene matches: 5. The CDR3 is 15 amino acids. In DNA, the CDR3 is TGTGCCAGCAGCTCCGCGGGAGACCCCTACAATGAGCAGTTCTTC. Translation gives CASSSAGDPYNEQFF.

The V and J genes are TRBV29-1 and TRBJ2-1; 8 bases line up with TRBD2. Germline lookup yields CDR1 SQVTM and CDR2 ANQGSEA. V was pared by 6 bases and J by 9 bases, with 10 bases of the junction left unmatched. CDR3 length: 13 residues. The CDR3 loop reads CSVRGTRGSEQFF. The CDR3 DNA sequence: TGCAGCGTACGAGGGACTAGAGGGAGTGAGCAGTTCTTC.

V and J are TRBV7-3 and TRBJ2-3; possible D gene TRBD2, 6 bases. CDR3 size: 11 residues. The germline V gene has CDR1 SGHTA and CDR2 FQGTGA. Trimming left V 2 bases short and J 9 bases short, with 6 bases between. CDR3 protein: CASSLGGTQYF. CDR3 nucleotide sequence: TGTGCCAGCAGCTTAGGGGGGACGCAGTATTTT.

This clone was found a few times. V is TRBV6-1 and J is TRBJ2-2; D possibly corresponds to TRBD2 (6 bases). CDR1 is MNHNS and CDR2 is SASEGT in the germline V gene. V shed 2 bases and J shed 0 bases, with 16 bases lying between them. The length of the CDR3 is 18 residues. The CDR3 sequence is CASSERGWGETNTGELFF. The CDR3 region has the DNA TGTGCCAGCAGTGAAAGAGGTTGGGGGGAGACGAACACCGGGGAGCTGTTTTTT.

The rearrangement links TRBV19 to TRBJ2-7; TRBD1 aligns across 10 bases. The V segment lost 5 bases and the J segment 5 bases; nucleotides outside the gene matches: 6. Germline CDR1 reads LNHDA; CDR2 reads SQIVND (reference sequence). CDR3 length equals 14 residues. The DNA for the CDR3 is TGTGCCAGTAGTTCGGGACAGGGGACCCACGAGCAGTACTTC. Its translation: CASSSGQGTHEQYF. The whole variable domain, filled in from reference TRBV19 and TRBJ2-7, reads DGGITQSPKYLFRKEGQNVTLSCEQNLNHDAMYWYRQDPGQGLRLIYYSQIVNDFQKGDIAEGYSVSREKKESFPLTVTSAQKNPTAFYLCASSSGQGTHEQYFGPGTRLTVT.

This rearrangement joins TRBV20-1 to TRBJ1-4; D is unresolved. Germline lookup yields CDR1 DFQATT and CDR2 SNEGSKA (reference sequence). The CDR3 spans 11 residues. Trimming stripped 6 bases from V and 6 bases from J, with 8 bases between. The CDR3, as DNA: TGCAGTGCCGGTTTTGATGAAAAACTGTTTTTT. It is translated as CSAGFDEKLFF.

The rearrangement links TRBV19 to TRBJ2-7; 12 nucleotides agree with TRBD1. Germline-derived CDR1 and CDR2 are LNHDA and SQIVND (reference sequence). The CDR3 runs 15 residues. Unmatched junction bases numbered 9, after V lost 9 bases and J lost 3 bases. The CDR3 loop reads CASTAGTGGGYEQYF. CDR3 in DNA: TGTGCCAGCACAGCCGGGACAGGGGGCGGCTACGAGCAGTACTTC.

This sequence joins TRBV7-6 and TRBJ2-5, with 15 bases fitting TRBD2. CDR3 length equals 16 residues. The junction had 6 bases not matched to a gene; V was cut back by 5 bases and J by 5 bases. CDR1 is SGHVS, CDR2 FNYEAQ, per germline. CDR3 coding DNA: TGTGCCAGCAGCCGGACTAGCGGGAGGGGGGGTGAGACCCAGTACTTC. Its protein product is CASSRTSGRGGETQYF.

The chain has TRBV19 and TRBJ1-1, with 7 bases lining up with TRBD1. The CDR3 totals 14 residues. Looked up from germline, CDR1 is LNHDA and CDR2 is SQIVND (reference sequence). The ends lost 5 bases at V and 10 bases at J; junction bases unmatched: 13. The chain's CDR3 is CASSSQTGRGAAFF. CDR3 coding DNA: TGTGCCAGTAGTTCCCAGACAGGGCGCGGAGCAGCTTTCTTT.

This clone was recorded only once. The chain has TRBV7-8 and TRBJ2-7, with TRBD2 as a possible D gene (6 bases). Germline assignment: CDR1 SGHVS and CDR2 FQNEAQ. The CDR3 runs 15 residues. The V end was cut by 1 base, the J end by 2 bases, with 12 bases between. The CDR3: CASSLGPSSAYEQYF. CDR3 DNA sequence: TGTGCCAGCAGCTTAGGTCCCTCTAGCGCCTACGAGCAGTACTTC.

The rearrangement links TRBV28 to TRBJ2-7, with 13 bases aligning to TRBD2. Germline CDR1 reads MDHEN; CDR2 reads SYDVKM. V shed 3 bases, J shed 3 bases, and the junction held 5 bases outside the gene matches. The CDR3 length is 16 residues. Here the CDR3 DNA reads TGTGCCAGCAGTTTCGGACTAGCGGGAGTGCGCTACGAGCAGTACTTC. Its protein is CASSFGLAGVRYEQYF. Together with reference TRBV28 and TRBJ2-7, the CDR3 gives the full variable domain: DVKVTQSSRYLVKRTGEKVFLECVQDMDHENMFWYRQDPGLGLRLIYFSYDVKMKEKGDIPEGYSVSREKKERFSLILESASTNQTSMYLCASSFGLAGVRYEQYFGPGTRLTVT.

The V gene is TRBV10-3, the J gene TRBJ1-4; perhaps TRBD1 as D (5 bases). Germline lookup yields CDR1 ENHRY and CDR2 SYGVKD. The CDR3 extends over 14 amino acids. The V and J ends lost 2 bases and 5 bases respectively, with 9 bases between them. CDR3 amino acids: CAISEGRGNEKLFF. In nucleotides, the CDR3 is TGTGCCATCAGTGAGGGACGGGGGAATGAAAAACTGTTTTTT.

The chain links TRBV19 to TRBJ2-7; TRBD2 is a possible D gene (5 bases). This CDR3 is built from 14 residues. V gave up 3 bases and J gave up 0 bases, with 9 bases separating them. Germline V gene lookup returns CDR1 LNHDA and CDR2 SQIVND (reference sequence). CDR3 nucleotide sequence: TGTGCCAGTAGTATCCTCGGGAACTCCTACGAGCAGTACTTC. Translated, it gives CASSILGNSYEQYF.

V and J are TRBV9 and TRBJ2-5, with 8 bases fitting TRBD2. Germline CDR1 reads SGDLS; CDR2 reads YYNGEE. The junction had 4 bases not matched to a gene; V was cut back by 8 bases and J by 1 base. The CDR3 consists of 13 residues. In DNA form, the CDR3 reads TGTGCCAGTGGGCGGGGGGTCCAAGAGACCCAGTACTTC. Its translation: CASGRGVQETQYF.

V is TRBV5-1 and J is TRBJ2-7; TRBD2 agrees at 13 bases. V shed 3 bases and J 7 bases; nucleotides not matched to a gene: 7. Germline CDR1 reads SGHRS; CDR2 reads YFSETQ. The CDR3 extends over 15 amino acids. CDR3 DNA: TGCGCCAGCAGCTACGGACTAGCGGGAGCATTTGAGCAGTACTTC. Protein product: CASSYGLAGAFEQYF.

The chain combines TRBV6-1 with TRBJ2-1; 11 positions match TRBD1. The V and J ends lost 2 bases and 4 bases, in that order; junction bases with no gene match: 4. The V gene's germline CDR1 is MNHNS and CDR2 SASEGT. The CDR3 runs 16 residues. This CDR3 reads CASSEWGQGVYNEQFF. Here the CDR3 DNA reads TGTGCCAGCAGTGAATGGGGACAGGGGGTGTACAATGAGCAGTTCTTC.

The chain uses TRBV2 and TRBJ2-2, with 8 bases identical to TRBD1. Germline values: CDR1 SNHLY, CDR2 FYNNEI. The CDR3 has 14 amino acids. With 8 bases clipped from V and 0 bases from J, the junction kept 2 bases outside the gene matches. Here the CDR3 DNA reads TGTGCCAGCTGGGACAGGTCGAACACCGGGGAGCTGTTTTTT. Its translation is CASWDRSNTGELFF.

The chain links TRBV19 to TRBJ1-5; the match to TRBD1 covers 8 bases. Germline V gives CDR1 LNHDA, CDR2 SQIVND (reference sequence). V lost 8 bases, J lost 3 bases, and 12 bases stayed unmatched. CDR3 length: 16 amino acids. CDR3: CASSPYRGDNNQPQHF. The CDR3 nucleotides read TGTGCCAGTTCACCATACAGGGGGGACAACAATCAGCCCCAGCATTTT.

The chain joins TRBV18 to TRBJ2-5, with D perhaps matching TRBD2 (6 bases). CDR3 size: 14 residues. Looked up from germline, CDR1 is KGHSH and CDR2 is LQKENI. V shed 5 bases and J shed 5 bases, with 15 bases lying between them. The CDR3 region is CASSSQAAGETQYF. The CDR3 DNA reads TGTGCCAGCTCATCCCAGGCCGCGGGGGAGACCCAGTACTTC.